This note documents a single T cell receptor beta chain sequence. Its cognate antigen is unknown. MiXCR, run by TCRdb on the 5' RACE reads, gives a single entry per CDR3 protein. The table shows roughly 600,000 distinct CDR3 sequences, with roughly 18% occurring only once. The data originate from a study of T-cell memory formation after mild COVID-19. Background on the study: Clustering of TCRs was largely donor specific.

The germline V gene encodes CDR1 MNHEY and CDR2 SMNVEV (reference sequence). V was trimmed by 2 bases and J by 5 bases, leaving 10 bases between them. The CDR3 contains 14 residues. Findings and limits, study-wide: The authors left the SARS-CoV-2 specificity of second-wave clones peaking on day 37 unconfirmed. Most CD4+ clones that shrank were in CM and EM, while CD8+ ones turned up in EMRA. That cross-reactive memory joined was suggested by some responding clones appearing in pre-infection memory.

This clonotype was sampled from an adult woman who had mild COVID-19 (a few samples of this study predate the infection). Cell type and time point are not known. Sequencing was done on a sample of PBMCs or a T cell subset sorted from them (not recorded which). J is TRBJ2-1 and V is TRBV27, with a possible D match to TRBD2 (5 bases). The CDR3 DNA follows: TGTGCCAGCAGTTTACTAGCTGTCCACAATGAGCAGTTCTTC. Its translation is CASSLLAVHNEQFF.